This is a list of T cell receptor beta chains from one sample in a study of shared clonotypes between healthy human individuals. Here immunoSEQ multiplex PCR was the method, and the copy in TCRdb shows in-frame clones only, minus some. The repertoire holds over a million clones, with roughly 80% as singletons. Sequencing was carried out using memory CD4+ T cells sorted from blood. These receptors originate from a man younger than 35 in good health. Both conserved end residues are part of each CDR3. A D gene is named only where the DNA matches it firmly. Clone size is not always given. Where it is, it says once, few, many or a class for expanded clones.

CDR3aa: CASSDMGSDTQYF
CDR3nt: TGTGCCAGCAGTGACATGGGCTCAGATACGCAGTATTTT
abundance: many
v_gene: TRBV9
d_gene: .
j_gene: TRBJ2-3

CDR3aa: CASSEVLGQSYSNQPQHF
CDR3nt: TGTGCCAGCAGTGAAGTTCTGGGACAGAGTTATAGCAATCAGCCCCAGCATTTT
abundance: .
v_gene: TRBV6-1
d_gene: TRBD1
j_gene: TRBJ1-5

CDR3aa: CASSLALGGYEAFF
CDR3nt: TGTGCCAGCAGCTTAGCTCTTGGCGGCTATGAAGCTTTCTTT
abundance: .
v_gene: TRBV11-2
d_gene: .
j_gene: TRBJ1-1

CDR3aa: CASSSRDMRGYGYTF
CDR3nt: TGTGCCAGCAGTTCGCGGGACATGAGGGGTTATGGCTACACCTTC
abundance: once
v_gene: TRBV6-6
d_gene: .
j_gene: TRBJ1-2

CDR3aa: CASSHPWGGEAFF
CDR3nt: TGTGCCAGCAGCCATCCATGGGGAGGGGAAGCTTTCTTT
abundance: .
v_gene: TRBV7-2
d_gene: .
j_gene: TRBJ1-1

CDR3aa: CATWGGARDEQFF
CDR3nt: TGTGCCACCTGGGGGGGGGCGAGGGATGAGCAGTTCTTC
abundance: few
v_gene: TRBV28
d_gene: .
j_gene: TRBJ2-1

CDR3aa: CASSLQQGSSEEQYF
CDR3nt: TGTGCCAGCAGCTTACAGCAGGGAAGTTCGGAGGAGCAGTACTTC
abundance: .
v_gene: TRBV7-6
d_gene: .
j_gene: TRBJ2-7

CDR3aa: CASKTGTTNTGELFF
CDR3nt: TGTGCCAGCAAAACCGGGACGACGAACACCGGGGAGCTGTTTTTT
abundance: once
v_gene: TRBV6-5
d_gene: .
j_gene: TRBJ2-2

CDR3aa: CASSSDLYPTDTQYF
CDR3nt: TGTGCCAGCAGCTCCGACCTTTATCCCACAGATACGCAGTATTTT
abundance: .
v_gene: TRBV7-2
d_gene: .
j_gene: TRBJ2-3

CDR3aa: CASSRDPNTGELFF
CDR3nt: TGCGCCAGCAGCAGGGACCCGAACACCGGGGAGCTGTTTTTT
abundance: .
v_gene: TRBV10-1
d_gene: .
j_gene: TRBJ2-2

CDR3aa: CASSPQAGTETQYF
CDR3nt: TGTGCCAGCAGCCCGCAAGCGGGAACAGAGACCCAGTACTTC
abundance: .
v_gene: TRBV11-2
d_gene: TRBD2
j_gene: TRBJ2-5

CDR3aa: CASSISYNEQFF
CDR3nt: TGTGCCAGTAGTATATCCTACAATGAGCAGTTCTTC
abundance: .
v_gene: TRBV19
d_gene: .
j_gene: TRBJ2-1

CDR3aa: CATSRGGLAGQETQYF
CDR3nt: TGTGCCACCAGCAGAGGCGGACTAGCGGGTCAAGAGACCCAGTACTTC
abundance: few
v_gene: TRBV15
d_gene: TRBD2
j_gene: TRBJ2-5

CDR3aa: CASGSRGGSGNTIYF
CDR3nt: TGTGCCAGCGGCAGCAGGGGGGGCTCTGGAAACACCATATATTTT
abundance: .
v_gene: TRBV2
d_gene: TRBD1
j_gene: TRBJ1-3

CDR3aa: CASSLAEGQGGNEQFF
CDR3nt: TGTGCCAGCAGCTTGGCTGAGGGACAGGGAGGAAATGAGCAGTTCTTC
abundance: .
v_gene: TRBV5-5
d_gene: TRBD1
j_gene: TRBJ2-1

CDR3aa: CASSLGGSGRMVDTQYF
CDR3nt: TGTGCCAGCAGCTTAGGGGGGAGCGGGAGAATGGTAGATACGCAGTATTTT
abundance: .
v_gene: TRBV7-6
d_gene: TRBD2
j_gene: TRBJ2-3

CDR3aa: CASKERGFRYNEQFF
CDR3nt: TGTGCCAGCAAAGAGCGTGGCTTTAGGTACAATGAGCAGTTCTTC
abundance: .
v_gene: TRBV6-1
d_gene: .
j_gene: TRBJ2-1

CDR3aa: CASSQDVRTNYGYTF
CDR3nt: TGTGCCAGCAGCCAAGATGTCAGAACTAACTATGGCTACACCTTC
abundance: .
v_gene: TRBV14
d_gene: .
j_gene: TRBJ1-2

CDR3aa: CASSDGHGDNSPLHF
CDR3nt: TGTGCCAGCAGCGACGGGCACGGGGATAATTCACCCCTCCACTTT
abundance: .
v_gene: TRBV9
d_gene: .
j_gene: TRBJ1-6

CDR3aa: CASSPGQGALGAYGYTF
CDR3nt: TGCGCCAGCAGCCCAGGACAGGGAGCCCTCGGCGCGTATGGCTACACCTTC
abundance: .
v_gene: TRBV5-1
d_gene: TRBD1
j_gene: TRBJ1-2

CDR3aa: CASSLQGANYGYTF
CDR3nt: TGTGCCAGCAGCCTACAGGGGGCTAACTATGGCTACACCTTC
abundance: .
v_gene: TRBV5-4
d_gene: TRBD1
j_gene: TRBJ1-2

CDR3aa: CASRNTGGVGTEAFF
CDR3nt: TGTGCCAGCAGAAACACTGGGGGCGTGGGGACTGAAGCTTTCTTT
abundance: .
v_gene: TRBV6-5
d_gene: .
j_gene: TRBJ1-1

CDR3aa: CASSFLVAGTDTQYF
CDR3nt: TGTGCCAGCAGCTTTTTAGTAGCAGGCACAGATACGCAGTATTTT
abundance: .
v_gene: TRBV11-2
d_gene: .
j_gene: TRBJ2-3

CDR3aa: CASRHLAGGPPLSDTQYF
CDR3nt: TGTGCCAGCAGACATCTAGCGGGGGGCCCACCACTTTCAGATACGCAGTATTTT
abundance: .
v_gene: TRBV2
d_gene: TRBD2
j_gene: TRBJ2-3

CDR3aa: CASRLGQGAYEQYF
CDR3nt: TGTGCCAGCAGATTGGGACAGGGGGCTTACGAGCAGTACTTC
abundance: .
v_gene: TRBV6-1
d_gene: TRBD1
j_gene: TRBJ2-7

CDR3aa: CASSVAGGSMNTEAFF
CDR3nt: TGTGCCAGCAGCGTAGCTGGCGGCTCCATGAACACTGAAGCTTTCTTT
abundance: few
v_gene: TRBV9
d_gene: .
j_gene: TRBJ1-1

CDR3aa: CASSLRVLMGNEQFF
CDR3nt: TGTGCCAGCAGCCTCCGCGTTCTAATGGGAAATGAGCAGTTCTTC
abundance: .
v_gene: TRBV7-2
d_gene: .
j_gene: TRBJ2-1

CDR3aa: CASISRGSYGYTF
CDR3nt: TGTGCCAGCATCTCGAGGGGTTCCTATGGCTACACCTTC
abundance: .
v_gene: TRBV28
d_gene: .
j_gene: TRBJ1-2

CDR3aa: CASRRDRAVSNQPQHF
CDR3nt: TGTGCCAGCAGGAGGGACAGGGCAGTAAGCAATCAGCCCCAGCATTTT
abundance: .
v_gene: TRBV2
d_gene: TRBD1
j_gene: TRBJ1-5

CDR3aa: CASRRGEEKLFF
CDR3nt: TGTGCCAGCAGGAGGGGGGAGGAAAAACTGTTTTTT
abundance: .
v_gene: TRBV6-5
d_gene: .
j_gene: TRBJ1-4

CDR3aa: CASSELGGSYEQYF
CDR3nt: TGTGCCAGCAGTGAATTGGGTGGGTCCTACGAGCAGTACTTC
abundance: .
v_gene: TRBV2
d_gene: .
j_gene: TRBJ2-7

CDR3aa: CASSGDRRDYGYTF
CDR3nt: TGTGCCAGCAGCGGGGACAGGAGGGACTATGGCTACACCTTC
abundance: .
v_gene: TRBV28
d_gene: TRBD1
j_gene: TRBJ1-2

CDR3aa: CASSQDDRVGYTF
CDR3nt: TGCGCCAGCAGCCAAGATGACAGGGTTGGCTACACCTTC
abundance: .
v_gene: TRBV4-1
d_gene: TRBD1
j_gene: TRBJ1-2

CDR3aa: CASSFPNSREQYF
CDR3nt: TGCGCCAGCAGCTTCCCGAATAGCCGCGAGCAGTACTTC
abundance: .
v_gene: TRBV5-1
d_gene: .
j_gene: TRBJ2-7

CDR3aa: CASSTPGGNQPQHF
CDR3nt: TGCGCCAGCAGTACCCCGGGAGGCAATCAGCCCCAGCATTTT
abundance: .
v_gene: TRBV10-2
d_gene: .
j_gene: TRBJ1-5

CDR3aa: CASSLVGQGPTEAFF
CDR3nt: TGTGCCAGCAGCTTAGTAGGACAGGGACCCACTGAAGCTTTCTTT
abundance: many
v_gene: TRBV13
d_gene: TRBD1
j_gene: TRBJ1-1

CDR3aa: CASSQYTEAFF
CDR3nt: TGTGCCAGCAGCCAGTACACTGAAGCTTTCTTT
abundance: .
v_gene: TRBV11-2
d_gene: .
j_gene: TRBJ1-1

CDR3aa: CASSFGQQTSGNTIYF
CDR3nt: TGCGCCAGCAGCTTTGGACAGCAGACCTCTGGAAACACCATATATTTT
abundance: .
v_gene: TRBV5-1
d_gene: .
j_gene: TRBJ1-3

CDR3aa: CASSPKLAGAKNIQYF
CDR3nt: TGTGCCAGCAGCCCCAAACTAGCGGGAGCCAAAAACATTCAGTACTTC
abundance: .
v_gene: TRBV7-2
d_gene: TRBD2
j_gene: TRBJ2-4

CDR3aa: CASSSSGIRGGLPYEQYF
CDR3nt: TGTGCCAGCAGTTCCTCCGGGATTAGGGGGGGACTCCCATACGAGCAGTACTTC
abundance: .
v_gene: TRBV28
d_gene: .
j_gene: TRBJ2-7

CDR3aa: CASSRLAGESSYNEQFF
CDR3nt: TGCGCCAGCAGCAGACTAGCGGGGGAAAGCTCCTACAATGAGCAGTTCTTC
abundance: .
v_gene: TRBV5-1
d_gene: TRBD2
j_gene: TRBJ2-1

CDR3aa: CASKESGGDTQYF
CDR3nt: TGCGCCAGCAAAGAATCGGGGGGAGATACGCAGTATTTT
abundance: .
v_gene: TRBV5-1
d_gene: TRBD2
j_gene: TRBJ2-3

CDR3aa: CASSDRFYGYTF
CDR3nt: TGTGCCAGCAGTGACCGGTTCTATGGCTACACCTTC
abundance: .
v_gene: TRBV6-6
d_gene: .
j_gene: TRBJ1-2

CDR3aa: CASSMDRASLGYGYTF
CDR3nt: TGCGCCAGCAGCATGGACAGGGCGAGCCTTGGCTATGGCTACACCTTC
abundance: few
v_gene: TRBV5-1
d_gene: TRBD1
j_gene: TRBJ1-2

CDR3aa: CASSKRSQGGGIGNQPQHF
CDR3nt: TGTGCCAGCAGCAAAAGGTCACAGGGAGGGGGCATTGGCAATCAGCCCCAGCATTTT
abundance: .
v_gene: TRBV21-1
d_gene: .
j_gene: TRBJ1-5

CDR3aa: CASTRGSPLHF
CDR3nt: TGTGCCAGCACTAGGGGGTCACCCCTCCACTTT
abundance: few
v_gene: TRBV2
d_gene: .
j_gene: TRBJ1-6

CDR3aa: CASSLYGQGYSPLHF
CDR3nt: TGTGCCAGCAGCTTATACGGACAGGGTTATTCACCCCTCCACTTT
abundance: few
v_gene: TRBV7-6
d_gene: TRBD1
j_gene: TRBJ1-6

CDR3aa: CASSLSQRGRGNQPQHF
CDR3nt: TGTGCCAGCAGTTTATCGCAGAGGGGGCGAGGCAATCAGCCCCAGCATTTT
abundance: .
v_gene: TRBV27
d_gene: TRBD1
j_gene: TRBJ1-5

CDR3aa: CASSQSTNSYEQYF
CDR3nt: TGTGCCAGCAGCCAATCAACTAACTCCTACGAGCAGTACTTC
abundance: .
v_gene: TRBV16
d_gene: .
j_gene: TRBJ2-7

CDR3aa: CAISVGGGETQYF
CDR3nt: TGTGCCATCAGTGTGGGGGGCGGAGAGACCCAGTACTTC
abundance: once
v_gene: TRBV10-3
d_gene: .
j_gene: TRBJ2-5

CDR3aa: CASSLSSDTQYF
CDR3nt: TGTGCCAGCAGCCTTTCGTCAGATACGCAGTATTTT
abundance: .
v_gene: TRBV7-2
d_gene: .
j_gene: TRBJ2-3

CDR3aa: CASSVRTGDEQYF
CDR3nt: TGTGCCAGCAGCGTAAGGACAGGGGACGAGCAGTACTTC
abundance: .
v_gene: TRBV9
d_gene: TRBD1
j_gene: TRBJ2-7

CDR3aa: CASSDGGAPDTQYF
CDR3nt: TGTGCCAGCAGTGACGGGGGGGCCCCAGATACGCAGTATTTT
abundance: .
v_gene: TRBV6-5
d_gene: TRBD2
j_gene: TRBJ2-3

CDR3aa: CASTSGLGAQETQYF
CDR3nt: TGTGCCAGCACCTCGGGTCTAGGGGCACAAGAGACCCAGTACTTC
abundance: .
v_gene: TRBV27
d_gene: .
j_gene: TRBJ2-5